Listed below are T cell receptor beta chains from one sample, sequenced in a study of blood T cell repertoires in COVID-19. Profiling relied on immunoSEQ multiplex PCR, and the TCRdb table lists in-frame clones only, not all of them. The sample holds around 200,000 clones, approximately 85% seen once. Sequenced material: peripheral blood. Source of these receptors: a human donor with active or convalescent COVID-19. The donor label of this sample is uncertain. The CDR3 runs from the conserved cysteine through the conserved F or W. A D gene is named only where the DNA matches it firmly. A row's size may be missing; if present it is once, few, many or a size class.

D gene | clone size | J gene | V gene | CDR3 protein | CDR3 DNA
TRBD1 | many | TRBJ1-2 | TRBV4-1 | CASSHDDRAVGGYTF | TGCGCCAGCAGCCATGATGACAGGGCGGTCGGTGGCTACACCTTC
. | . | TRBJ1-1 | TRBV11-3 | CASSSRPGNTEAFF | TGTGCCAGCAGCTCCCGTCCAGGGAACACTGAAGCTTTCTTT
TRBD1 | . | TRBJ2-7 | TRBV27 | CASSLRQGVTLEQYF | TGTGCCAGCAGCCTCAGACAGGGGGTGACCTTAGAGCAGTACTTC
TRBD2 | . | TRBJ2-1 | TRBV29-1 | CSVGKLAGDEQFF | TGCAGCGTTGGAAAGTTGGCGGGGGATGAGCAGTTCTTC
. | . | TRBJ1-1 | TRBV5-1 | CASRETSGGNTEAFF | TGCGCCAGCAGGGAAACCTCCGGGGGAAACACTGAAGCTTTCTTT
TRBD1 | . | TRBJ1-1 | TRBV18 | CASSEDRGHTEAFF | TGTGCCAGCTCTGAAGACAGGGGCCACACTGAAGCTTTCTTT
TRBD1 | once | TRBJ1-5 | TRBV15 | CATRSQGTNQPQHF | TGTGCCACCAGATCACAGGGGACAAATCAGCCCCAGCATTTT
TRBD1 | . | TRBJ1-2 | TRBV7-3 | CASSPPGQGNYGYTF | TGTGCCAGCAGCCCGCCTGGACAGGGAAACTATGGCTACACCTTC
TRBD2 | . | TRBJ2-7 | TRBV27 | CASSLTGLAGEQYF | TGTGCCAGCAGTTTGACGGGACTAGCGGGCGAGCAGTACTTC
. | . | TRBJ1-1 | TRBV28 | CASRQPGLGMNTEAFF | TGTGCCAGCAGACAACCGGGACTAGGGATGAACACTGAAGCTTTCTTT
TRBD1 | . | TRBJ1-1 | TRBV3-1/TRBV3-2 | CASSQGIQGKAEAFF | TGTGCCAGCAGCCAGGGGATACAGGGGAAGGCTGAAGCTTTCTTT
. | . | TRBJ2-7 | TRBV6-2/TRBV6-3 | CASSLRRDGPYEQYF | TGTGCCAGCAGTTTGCGCAGGGATGGCCCCTACGAGCAGTACTTC
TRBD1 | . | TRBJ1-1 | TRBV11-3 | CASSLGGTAAAFF | TGTGCCAGCAGCTTAGGCGGGACAGCTGCAGCTTTCTTT
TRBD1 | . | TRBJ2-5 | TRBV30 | CAWSYDLRTGRRETQYF | TGTGCCTGGAGTTATGATTTGCGGACAGGGCGTCGAGAGACCCAGTACTTC
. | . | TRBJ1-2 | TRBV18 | CASSPPSLYGYTF | TGTGCCAGCTCACCACCTAGTCTCTATGGCTACACCTTC
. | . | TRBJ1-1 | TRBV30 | CAWSEGVPQAFF | TGTGCCTGGAGTGAGGGGGTCCCTCAAGCTTTCTTT
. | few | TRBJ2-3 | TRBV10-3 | CAISGASTDTQYF | TGTGCCATCAGTGGAGCTAGCACAGATACGCAGTATTTT
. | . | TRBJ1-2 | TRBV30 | CAWNQVYYGYTF | TGTGCCTGGAATCAGGTTTACTATGGCTACACCTTC
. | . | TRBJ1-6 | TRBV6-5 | CASSYMATGSPLHF | TGTGCCAGCAGTTACATGGCCACAGGGTCACCCCTCCACTTT
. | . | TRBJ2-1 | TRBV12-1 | CASSPSGLSSYNEQFF | TGTGCCAGCAGCCCCAGCGGACTGAGCTCCTACAATGAGCAGTTCTTC
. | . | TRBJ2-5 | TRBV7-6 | CASAWLAQETQYF | TGTGCCAGCGCCTGGTTGGCACAAGAGACCCAGTACTTC
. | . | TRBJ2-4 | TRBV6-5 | CASSTGSAGNIQYF | TGTGCCAGCAGTACCGGGTCCGCGGGAAACATTCAGTACTTC
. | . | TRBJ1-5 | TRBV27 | CASTPLGVPPRPQHF | TGTGCCAGCACCCCACTCGGGGTCCCCCCAAGGCCCCAGCATTTT
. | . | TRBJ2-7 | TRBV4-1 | CASSHHWTETSYEQYF | TGCGCCAGCAGCCATCATTGGACAGAGACTTCCTACGAGCAGTACTTC
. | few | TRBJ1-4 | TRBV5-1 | CASSLGSLGGEKLFF | TGCGCCAGCAGCCTCGGAAGCCTGGGAGGTGAAAAACTGTTTTTT
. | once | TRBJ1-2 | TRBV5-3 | CARSPDISGYTF | TGTGCCAGAAGCCCGGACATCTCCGGCTACACCTTC
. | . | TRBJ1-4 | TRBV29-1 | CSVARGGEKLFF | TGCAGCGTTGCCAGGGGCGGAGAAAAACTGTTTTTT
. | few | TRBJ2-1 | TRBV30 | CAWAAYNEQFF | TGTGCCTGGGCGGCCTACAATGAGCAGTTCTTC
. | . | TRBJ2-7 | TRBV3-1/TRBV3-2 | CASSRGGVSEQYF | TGTGCCAGCAGCCGGGGGGGCGTTTCCGAGCAGTACTTC
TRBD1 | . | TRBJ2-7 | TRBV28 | CASSPNRGPTRDEQYF | TGTGCCAGCAGCCCCAACAGGGGGCCGACAAGGGATGAGCAGTACTTC
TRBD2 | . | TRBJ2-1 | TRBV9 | CASSVVGSGGGNEQFF | TGTGCCAGCAGCGTAGTTGGGTCGGGCGGGGGCAATGAGCAGTTCTTC
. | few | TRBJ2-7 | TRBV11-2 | CASNEGAEQYF | TGTGCCAGCAACGAAGGGGCCGAGCAGTACTTC
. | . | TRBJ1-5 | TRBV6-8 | CAPSAAGTVRWHAFNQPQHF | TGTGCCCCTTCGGCAGCGGGAACCGTGCGCTGGCATGCCTTCAATCAGCCCCAGCATTTT
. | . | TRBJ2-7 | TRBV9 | CASSGAATYEQYF | TGTGCCAGCAGTGGCGCGGCCACCTACGAGCAGTACTTC
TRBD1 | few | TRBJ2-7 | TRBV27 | CASSSTAASGGSLFSPTYEQYF | TGTGCCAGCAGTTCCACCGCCGCCTCAGGGGGCTCCCTATTTTCTCCAACCTACGAGCAGTACTTC
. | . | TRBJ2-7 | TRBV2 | CASSAPGIPVEYF | TGTGCCAGCAGTGCGCCCGGGATCCCCGTCGAGTACTTC
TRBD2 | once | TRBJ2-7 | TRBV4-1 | CASSQSLTSGYEQYF | TGCGCCAGCAGCCAAAGTCTGACTAGCGGCTACGAGCAGTACTTC
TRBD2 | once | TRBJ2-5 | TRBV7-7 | CASSLLGRELETQYF | TGTGCTAGCAGCTTACTCGGGCGGGAGCTGGAGACCCAGTACTTC
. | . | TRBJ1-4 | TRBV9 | CASSSQGSREKLFF | TGTGCCAGCAGCTCGCAGGGATCGCGGGAAAAACTGTTTTTT
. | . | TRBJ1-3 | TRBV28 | CASIPSGGAGNTIYF | TGTGCCAGCATTCCAAGCGGGGGGGCTGGAAACACCATATATTTT
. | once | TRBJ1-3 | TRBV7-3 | CASSLYSGVSGNTIYF | TGTGCCAGCAGCTTATATTCGGGAGTCTCTGGAAACACCATATATTTT
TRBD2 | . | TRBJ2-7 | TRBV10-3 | CAISEPSGISYEQYF | TGTGCCATCAGTGAGCCTAGCGGGATTTCCTACGAGCAGTACTTC